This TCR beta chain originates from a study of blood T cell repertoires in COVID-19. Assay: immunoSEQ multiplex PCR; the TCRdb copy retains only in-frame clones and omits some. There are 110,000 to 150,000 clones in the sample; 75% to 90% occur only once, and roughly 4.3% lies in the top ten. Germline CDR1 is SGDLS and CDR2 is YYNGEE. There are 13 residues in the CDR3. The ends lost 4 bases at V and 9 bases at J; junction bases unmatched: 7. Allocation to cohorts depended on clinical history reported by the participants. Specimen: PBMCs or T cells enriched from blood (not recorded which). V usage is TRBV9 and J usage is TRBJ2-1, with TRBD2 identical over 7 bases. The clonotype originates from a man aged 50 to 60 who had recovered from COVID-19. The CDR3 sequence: CASSPGGGAEQFF. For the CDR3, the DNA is TGTGCCAGCAGCCCGGGGGGTGGCGCTGAGCAGTTCTTC.